This T cell receptor beta chain was obtained from a study of graft-versus-host responses after intestinal transplantation. Whole-study context: Transplantation in recipients was multivisceral, liver-intestinal, or isolated intestinal. Study results and limitations: Analysis identified GvH clones in recipient marrow, with some appearing first in ileum or blood.

The CDR3 is 19 residues long. Looked up from germline, CDR1 is SGHDT and CDR2 is YYEEEE. Deletions cut 1 base from V and 4 bases from J, with 25 bases between. Profiling relied on immunoSEQ multiplex PCR, and the TCRdb table lists in-frame clones only, not all of them. The data show approximately 74,000 clones, with about 90% seen just once and over 0.55% held by the top ten. Concerning this clone: As yet, its antigen is unknown.

The gene calls are TRBV5-6 and TRBJ2-3; tentative D call: TRBD2 (5 bases). The clonotype was recovered from a human patient who received an intestinal transplant, so some T cells may come from the graft donor. The sequencing used PBMCs, collected 98 days after intestinal transplantation. The CDR3 loop is CASSLKGSVVGLSSDTQYF. DNA for the CDR3: TGTGCCAGCAGCTTGAAAGGGAGTGTAGTGGGTCTCTCCTCAGATACGCAGTATTTT.